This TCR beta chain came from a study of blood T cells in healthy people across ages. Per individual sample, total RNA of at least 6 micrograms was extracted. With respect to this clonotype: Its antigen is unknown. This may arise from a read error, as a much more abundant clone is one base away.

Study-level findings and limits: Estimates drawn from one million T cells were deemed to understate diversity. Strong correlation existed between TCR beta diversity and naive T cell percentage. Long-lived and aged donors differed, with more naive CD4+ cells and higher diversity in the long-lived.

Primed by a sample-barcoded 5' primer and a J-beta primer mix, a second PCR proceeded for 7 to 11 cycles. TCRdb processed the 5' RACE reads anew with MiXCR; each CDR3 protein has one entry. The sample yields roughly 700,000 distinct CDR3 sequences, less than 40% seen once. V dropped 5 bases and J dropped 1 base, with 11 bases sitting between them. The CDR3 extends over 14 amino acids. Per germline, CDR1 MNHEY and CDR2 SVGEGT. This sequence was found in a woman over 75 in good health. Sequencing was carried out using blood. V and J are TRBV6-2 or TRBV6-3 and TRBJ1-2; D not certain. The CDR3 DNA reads TGTGCCAGCAGTAACAGCGGTTTTAACTATGGCTACACCTTC. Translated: CASSNSGFNYGYTF.